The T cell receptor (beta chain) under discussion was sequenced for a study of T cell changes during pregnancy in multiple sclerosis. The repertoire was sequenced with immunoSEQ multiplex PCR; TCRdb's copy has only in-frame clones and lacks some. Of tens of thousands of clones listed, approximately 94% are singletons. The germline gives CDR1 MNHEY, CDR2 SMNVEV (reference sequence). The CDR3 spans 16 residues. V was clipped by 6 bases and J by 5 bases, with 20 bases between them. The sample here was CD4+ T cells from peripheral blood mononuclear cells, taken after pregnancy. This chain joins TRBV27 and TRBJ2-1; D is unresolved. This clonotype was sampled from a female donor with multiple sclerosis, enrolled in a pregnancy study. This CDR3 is CASRIGFTTKNNEQFF. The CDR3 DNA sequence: TGTGCCAGCAGGATCGGGTTTACTACGAAAAACAATGAGCAGTTCTTC.